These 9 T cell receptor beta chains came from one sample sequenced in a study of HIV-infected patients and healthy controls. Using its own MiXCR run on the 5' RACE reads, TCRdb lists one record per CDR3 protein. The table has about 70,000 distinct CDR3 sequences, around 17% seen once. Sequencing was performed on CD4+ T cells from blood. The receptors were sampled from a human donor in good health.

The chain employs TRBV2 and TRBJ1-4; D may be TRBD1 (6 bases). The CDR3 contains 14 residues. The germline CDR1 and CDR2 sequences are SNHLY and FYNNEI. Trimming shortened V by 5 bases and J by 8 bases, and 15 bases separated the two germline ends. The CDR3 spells CASSSGQAEEKLFF. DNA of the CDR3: TGTGCCAGCAGTTCGGGACAAGCGGAGGAAAAACTGTTTTTT.

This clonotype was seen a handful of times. The CDR3 region is CASSHGQGANYGYTF. In DNA form, the CDR3 reads TGCGCCAGCAGCCACGGACAGGGGGCTAACTATGGCTACACCTTC. This chain joins TRBV4-3 and TRBJ1-2; 10 bases are a match to TRBD1. Germline CDR1 and CDR2: LGHNA and YSLEER. This CDR3 has 15 amino acids. With V trimmed by 3 bases and J by 0 bases, 1 base remained unmatched.

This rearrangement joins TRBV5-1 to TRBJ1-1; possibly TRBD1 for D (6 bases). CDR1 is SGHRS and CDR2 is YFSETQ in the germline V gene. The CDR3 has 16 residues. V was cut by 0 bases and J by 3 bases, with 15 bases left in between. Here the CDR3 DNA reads TGCGCCAGCAGCTTGGCGCAGACAGGCACCTACACTGAAGCTTTCTTT. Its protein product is CASSLAQTGTYTEAFF.

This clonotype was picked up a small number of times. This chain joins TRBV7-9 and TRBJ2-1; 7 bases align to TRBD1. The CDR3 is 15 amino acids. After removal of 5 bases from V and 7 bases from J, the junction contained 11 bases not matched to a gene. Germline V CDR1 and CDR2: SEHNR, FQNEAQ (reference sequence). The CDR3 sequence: CASSPQGPDSNEQFF. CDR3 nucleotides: TGTGCCAGCAGCCCACAGGGGCCCGATTCTAATGAGCAGTTCTTC.

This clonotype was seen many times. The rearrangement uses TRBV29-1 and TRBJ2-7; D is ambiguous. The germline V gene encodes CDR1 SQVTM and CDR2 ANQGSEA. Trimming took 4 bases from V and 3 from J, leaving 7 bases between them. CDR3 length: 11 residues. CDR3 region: CSVGAGYEQYF. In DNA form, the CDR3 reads TGCAGCGTTGGCGCCGGCTACGAGCAGTACTTC.

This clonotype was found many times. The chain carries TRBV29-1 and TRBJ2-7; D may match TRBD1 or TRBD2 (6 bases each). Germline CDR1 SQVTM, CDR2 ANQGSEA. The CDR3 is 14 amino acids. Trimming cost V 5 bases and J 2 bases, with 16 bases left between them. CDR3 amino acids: CSVLWAGEAYEQYF. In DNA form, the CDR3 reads TGCAGCGTTCTTTGGGCAGGGGAGGCCTACGAGCAGTACTTC.

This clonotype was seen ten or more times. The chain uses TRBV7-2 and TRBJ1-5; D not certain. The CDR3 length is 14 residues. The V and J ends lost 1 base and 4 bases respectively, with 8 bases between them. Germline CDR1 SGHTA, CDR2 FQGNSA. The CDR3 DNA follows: TGTGCCAGCAGCTTAGGAGCTGGGAATCAGCCCCAGCATTTT. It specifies CASSLGAGNQPQHF.

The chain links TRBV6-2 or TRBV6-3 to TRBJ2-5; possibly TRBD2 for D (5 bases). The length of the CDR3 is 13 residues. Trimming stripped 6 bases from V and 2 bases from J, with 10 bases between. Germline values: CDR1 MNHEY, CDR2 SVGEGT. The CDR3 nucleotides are TGTGCCAGCAGAGGGAGACTACAAGAGACCCAGTACTTC. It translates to CASRGRLQETQYF.

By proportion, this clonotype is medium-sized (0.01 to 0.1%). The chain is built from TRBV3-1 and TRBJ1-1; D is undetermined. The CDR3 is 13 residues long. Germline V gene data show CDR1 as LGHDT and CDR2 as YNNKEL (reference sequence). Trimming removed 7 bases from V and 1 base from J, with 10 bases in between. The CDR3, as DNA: TGTGCCAGCACACGACAAGCGAACACTGAAGCTTTCTTT. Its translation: CASTRQANTEAFF.